This entry lists 14 T cell receptor beta chains sequenced from one sample in a study of blood T cell repertoires in COVID-19 (dated by TCRdb to about 2020). The protocol used for the library was the immunoSEQ multiplex PCR assay. Sourced from immuneACCESS, this table was stored by TCRdb with only in-frame sequences that have V and J called. A share of the clones is absent; for the studies checked, an unresolved V gene accounts for under half, and the remainder has no known explanation. The sample table shows about 62,000 clones, and roughly 86% are seen once. The top ten clonotypes cover 1% of the sample. Sequencing was done on a sample of peripheral blood. Source of these receptors: a man between 70 and 80 years old with acute or convalescent COVID-19.

The V and J genes are TRBV5-1 and TRBJ1-3; D not certain. The V end was cut by 7 bases, the J end by 0 bases, with 11 bases between. The CDR3 has 14 residues. CDR1 is SGHRS and CDR2 is YFSETQ in the germline V gene. The CDR3 DNA sequence: TGCGCCAGCGCCGAATCTACCTCTGGAAACACCATATATTTT. This encodes CASAESTSGNTIYF.

The chain combines TRBV15 with TRBJ2-4; 7 bases are shared with TRBD2. The germline V gene encodes CDR1 LNHNV and CDR2 YYDKDF (reference sequence). This CDR3 is 16 amino acids long. J lost 7 bases, V lost 4 bases, and 13 bases had no gene match. The CDR3 reads CATSTVVGGSWNIQYF. The CDR3, as DNA: TGTGCCACCAGCACCGTTGTCGGCGGGAGTTGGAACATTCAGTACTTC.

The chain uses TRBV19 and TRBJ2-1, with 11 bases aligning to TRBD2. Per germline, CDR1 LNHDA and CDR2 SQIVND (reference sequence). The CDR3 sequence is 12 residues long. With 7 bases clipped from V and 12 bases from J, the junction kept 5 bases outside the gene matches. This chain's CDR3 is CASIQTSGMQFF. CDR3 sequence (DNA): TGTGCCAGTATCCAGACTAGCGGGATGCAGTTCTTC.

The rearrangement uses TRBV6-6 and TRBJ2-1, with a weak D call TRBD1 (6 bases). Trimming shortened V by 4 bases and J by 4 bases, and 14 bases separated the two germline ends. CDR1 is MNHNY and CDR2 is SVGAGI in the germline V gene (reference sequence). The CDR3 is 15 amino acids. The CDR3 protein is CASSSSGTRYNEQFF. CDR3 nucleotides: TGTGCCAGCAGTTCCTCCGGGACAAGATACAATGAGCAGTTCTTC.

This chain joins TRBV9 and TRBJ2-1; D possibly corresponds to TRBD2 (5 bases). V shed 4 bases and J shed 7 bases, with 15 bases lying between them. Germline loops: CDR1 SGDLS, CDR2 YYNGEE. There are 14 residues in the CDR3. This chain's CDR3 is CASSTSWGANEQFF. CDR3 bases: TGTGCCAGCAGCACATCCTGGGGAGCGAATGAGCAGTTCTTC. The complete variable domain, with remaining parts taken from reference TRBV9 and TRBJ2-1, reads DSGVTQTPKHLITATGQRVTLRCSPRSGDLSVYWYQQSLDQGLQFLIQYYNGEERAKGNILERFSAQQFPDLHSELNLSSLELGDSALYFCASSTSWGANEQFFGPGTRLTVL.

The CDR3 protein is CASSRQGGTGELFF. The CDR3 nucleotides read TGTGCCAGCAGCCGACAGGGGGGCACCGGGGAGCTGTTTTTT. The gene calls are TRBV3-1 (or the pseudogene TRBV3-2) and TRBJ2-2; TRBD1 matches 9 bases. The CDR3 is made up of 14 amino acids. V lost 4 bases and J lost 4; bases outside the gene matches: 1. Germline assignment: CDR1 LGHDT and CDR2 YNNKEL (reference sequence).

The chain combines TRBV12-5 with TRBJ1-1; no clear D. Germline CDR1 reads LGHNT; CDR2 reads FRNRAP. V was trimmed by 3 bases and J by 1 base, leaving 18 bases between them. The CDR3 totals 17 residues. The CDR3 reads CASGFGGGQARNTEAFF. In DNA, the CDR3 is TGTGCTAGTGGTTTCGGCGGCGGGCAGGCGAGGAACACTGAAGCTTTCTTT.

V usage is TRBV7-9 and J usage is TRBJ1-1; tentatively, D is TRBD1 (6 bases). Trimming left V 3 bases short and J 2 bases short, with 10 bases between. Germline V gene lookup returns CDR1 SEHNR and CDR2 FQNEAQ (reference sequence). The CDR3 is 14 amino acids. The CDR3 DNA follows: TGTGCCAGCAGCTTTCTAGGGGGTAACACTGAAGCTTTCTTT. Amino acid sequence: CASSFLGGNTEAFF.

The J gene is TRBJ1-5, the V gene TRBV27; maybe TRBD1 (6 bases). This CDR3 has 19 amino acids. Per the germline V gene, CDR1 is MNHEY and CDR2 is SMNVEV (reference sequence). The V gene lost 5 bases and the J gene lost 1 base, with 24 bases spanning the gap. This chain's CDR3 is CASSPSEDRREESNQPQHF. DNA of the CDR3: TGTGCCAGCAGTCCCTCCGAGGACAGACGTGAAGAGAGCAATCAGCCCCAGCATTTT.

The V gene is TRBV10-3, the J gene TRBJ1-2; TRBD1 aligns across 9 bases. The CDR3 totals 15 residues. The germline gives CDR1 ENHRY, CDR2 SYGVKD. V dropped 7 bases and J dropped 2; count of bases not matched to a gene: 8. CDR3 in DNA: TGTGCCATCACTCATACGGGACAGGGCAACTATGGCTACACCTTC. Its protein is CAITHTGQGNYGYTF.

This clone was observed a handful of times. The chain employs TRBV11-3 and TRBJ2-5; D is unclear. Germline V gene sequence: CDR1 SGHNT, CDR2 YENEEA. With 5 bases removed from V and 2 bases from J, the gap between germline ends came to 15 bases. CDR3 size: 15 residues. The CDR3 loop is CASSLITGSQETQYF. CDR3 coding DNA: TGTGCCAGCAGCCTTATAACCGGGTCTCAAGAGACCCAGTACTTC.

The chain employs TRBV15 and TRBJ2-1, with TRBD2 identical over 7 bases. V lost 1 base, J lost 4 bases, and 13 bases stayed unmatched. The CDR3 runs 18 residues. Germline assignment: CDR1 LNHNV and CDR2 YYDKDF (reference sequence). The CDR3 DNA reads TGTGCCACCAGCAGAGGAATTCTAGTACTAGCGTTATACAATGAGCAGTTCTTC. Its protein product is CATSRGILVLALYNEQFF.

V usage is TRBV7-2 and J usage is TRBJ1-5; D remains unclear. V lost 3 bases and J lost 5, with 17 bases in between. This CDR3 is 16 amino acids long. Per germline, CDR1 SGHTA and CDR2 FQGNSA. CDR3 region: CASSLAGTIGYQPQHF. CDR3 sequence (DNA): TGTGCCAGCAGCTTGGCAGGAACAATAGGTTATCAGCCCCAGCATTTT. Together with reference TRBV7-2 and TRBJ1-5, the CDR3 gives the full variable domain: GAGVSQSPSNKVTEKGKDVELRCDPISGHTALYWYRQSLGQGLEFLIYFQGNSAPDKSGLPSDRFSAERTGGSVSTLTIQRTQQEDSAVYLCASSLAGTIGYQPQHFGDGTRLSIL.

Only one count was recorded for this clone. CDR3 loop: CASSETTRETQYF. The DNA of the CDR3 is TGTGCCAGCAGCGAGACTACCCGCGAGACCCAGTACTTC. The rearrangement joins TRBV9 to TRBJ2-5; weak D call: TRBD2 (5 bases). The V end lost 3 bases, the J end lost 5 bases, and 11 bases lay between the germline ends. Germline V CDR1 and CDR2: SGDLS, YYNGEE. The CDR3 length is 13 residues.